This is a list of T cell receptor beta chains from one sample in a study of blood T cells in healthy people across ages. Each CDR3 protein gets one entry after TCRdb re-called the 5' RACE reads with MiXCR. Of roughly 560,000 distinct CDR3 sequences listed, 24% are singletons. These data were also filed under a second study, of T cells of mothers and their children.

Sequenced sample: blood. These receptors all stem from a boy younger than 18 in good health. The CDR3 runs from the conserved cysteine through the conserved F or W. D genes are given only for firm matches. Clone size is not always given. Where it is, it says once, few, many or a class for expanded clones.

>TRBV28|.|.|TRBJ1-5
CASRPTGGDNQPQHF
TGTGCCAGCAGGCCGACCGGGGGAGACAATCAGCCCCAGCATTTT
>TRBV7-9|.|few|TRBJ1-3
CASSLVLDTGNTIYF
TGTGCCAGCAGCTTAGTTTTAGACACTGGAAACACCATATATTTT
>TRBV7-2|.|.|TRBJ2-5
CASSSRGTGETQYF
TGTGCCAGCAGCTCCCGGGGCACCGGGGAGACCCAGTACTTC
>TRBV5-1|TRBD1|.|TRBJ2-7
CASSAHRGEQYF
TGCGCCAGCAGCGCCCACAGGGGCGAGCAGTACTTC
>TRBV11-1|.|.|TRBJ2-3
CASNGITDTQYF
TGTGCCAGCAACGGGATCACAGATACGCAGTATTTT
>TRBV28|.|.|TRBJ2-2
CASSLYGSDTGELFF
TGTGCCAGCAGTTTGTACGGATCCGACACCGGGGAGCTGTTTTTT
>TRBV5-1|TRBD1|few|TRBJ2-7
CASSLGDSFSGYEQYF
TGCGCCAGCAGCTTGGGGGACAGTTTTAGTGGCTACGAGCAGTACTTC
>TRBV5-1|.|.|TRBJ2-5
CASSLADGGPIGEQYF
TGCGCCAGCAGCTTGGCAGACGGGGGCCCCATCGGGGAGCAGTACTTC
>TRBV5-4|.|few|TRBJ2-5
CASSSKLAVEYQETQYF
TGTGCCAGCAGCTCCAAGCTAGCAGTTGAGTACCAAGAGACCCAGTACTTC
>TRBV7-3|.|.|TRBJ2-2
CASSPHQLPGELFF
TGTGCCAGCAGCCCCCATCAGCTCCCCGGGGAGCTGTTTTTT
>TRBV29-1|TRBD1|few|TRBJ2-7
CSVDLGQGSYEQYF
TGCAGCGTTGATCTGGGACAGGGTTCCTACGAGCAGTACTTC
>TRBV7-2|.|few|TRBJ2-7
CASSPLWGPYEQYF
TGTGCCAGCAGCCCCCTCTGGGGGCCCTACGAGCAGTACTTC
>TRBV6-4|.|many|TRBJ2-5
CASSGTVQETQYF
TGTGCCAGCAGTGGGACAGTCCAAGAGACCCAGTACTTC
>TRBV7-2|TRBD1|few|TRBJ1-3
CASRTGGVAGNTIYF
TGTGCCAGCAGAACAGGGGGAGTAGCTGGAAACACCATATATTTT
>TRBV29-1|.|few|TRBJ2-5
CSVGVETQYF
TGCAGCGTTGGCGTGGAGACCCAGTACTTC
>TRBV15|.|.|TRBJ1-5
CATSRVSNQPQHF
TGTGCCACCAGCAGAGTCAGCAATCAGCCCCAGCATTTT
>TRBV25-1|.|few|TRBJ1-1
CASSEGMNTEAFF
TGTGCCAGCAGTGAAGGGATGAACACTGAAGCTTTCTTT
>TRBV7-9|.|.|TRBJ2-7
CASGKFYLTIYEQYF
TGTGCCAGCGGAAAATTCTACCTAACGATCTACGAGCAGTACTTC
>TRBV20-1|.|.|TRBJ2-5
CSARDFVGVGIFF
.
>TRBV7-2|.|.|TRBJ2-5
CASRGWNKETQYF
TGTGCCAGCAGGGGGTGGAATAAAGAGACCCAGTACTTC
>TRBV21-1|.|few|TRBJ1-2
CASSKAAGNYGYTF
TGTGCCAGCAGCAAAGCAGCCGGAAACTATGGCTACACCTTC
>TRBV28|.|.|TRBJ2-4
CASSWRGSTNIQYF
TGTGCCAGTTCCTGGCGAGGGAGTACGAACATTCAGTACTTC
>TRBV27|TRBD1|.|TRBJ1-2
CASSPNRGVRSGYTF
TGTGCCAGCAGTCCGAACAGGGGGGTAAGGTCAGGCTACACCTTC
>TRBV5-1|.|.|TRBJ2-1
CASSLDSGAGNEQFF
TGCGCCAGCAGCTTGGACTCGGGGGCCGGGAATGAGCAGTTCTTC
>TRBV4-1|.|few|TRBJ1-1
CASSAPGRKNTEAFF
TGCGCCAGCAGCGCACCGGGACGGAAGAACACTGAAGCTTTCTTT
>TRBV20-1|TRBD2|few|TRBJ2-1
CSASITGRAFNEQFF
TGCAGTGCTAGTATAACCGGGAGGGCCTTCAATGAGCAGTTCTTC
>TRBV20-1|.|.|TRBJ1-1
CSASTSENTEAFF
TGCAGTGCTAGCACCAGTGAGAACACTGAAGCTTTCTTT